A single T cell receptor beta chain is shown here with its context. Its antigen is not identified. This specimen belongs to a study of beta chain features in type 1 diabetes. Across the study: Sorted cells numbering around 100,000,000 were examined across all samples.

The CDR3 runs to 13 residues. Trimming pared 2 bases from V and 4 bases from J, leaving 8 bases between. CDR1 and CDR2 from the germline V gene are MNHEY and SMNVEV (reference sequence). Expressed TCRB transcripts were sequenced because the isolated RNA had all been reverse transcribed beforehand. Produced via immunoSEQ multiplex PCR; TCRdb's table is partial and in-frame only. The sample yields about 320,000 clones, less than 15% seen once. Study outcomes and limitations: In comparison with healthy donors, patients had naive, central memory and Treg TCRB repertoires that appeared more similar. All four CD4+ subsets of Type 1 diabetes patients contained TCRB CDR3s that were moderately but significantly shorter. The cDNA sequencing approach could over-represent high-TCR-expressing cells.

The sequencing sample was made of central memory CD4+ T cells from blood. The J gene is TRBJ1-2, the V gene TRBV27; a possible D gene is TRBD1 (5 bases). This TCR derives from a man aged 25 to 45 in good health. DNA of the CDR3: TGTGCCAGCAGTTTAGGGGCGGGCTATGGCTACACCTTC. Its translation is CASSLGAGYGYTF.